This section outlines one T cell receptor (beta chain) sequence together with its context. Its target is not known. Assay: immunoSEQ multiplex PCR; the TCRdb copy retains only in-frame clones and omits some. This sample has under 300,000 clones, with about 72% found just once. This record comes from a study of cytotoxic CD8 clonotypes in ibrutinib-treated CLL. About the research overall: Overall, approximately 25 responses were partial and 2 complete; following median about 69 months, approximately 15 patients stayed remitted and around twelve progressed. The sample average was 255,043 productive templates and tens of thousands of productive rearrangements.

This CDR3 is 14 amino acids long. The V gene lost 8 bases and the J gene lost 5 bases, with 18 bases spanning the gap. CDR1 SNHLY and CDR2 FYNNEI come from the germline V gene. Study conclusions and caveats: Investigators sampled sustained-remission and progressing patients at differing times. Clonality, elevated at ibrutinib response, dropped back toward baseline at progression.

This receptor was taken from a human donor with chronic lymphocytic leukemia. The V gene is TRBV2, the J gene TRBJ1-2; weak D call: TRBD1 (6 bases). The source material was PBMCs, sampled at disease progression, from a patient treated with ibrutinib. The CDR3 nucleotides read TGTGCCAGCCCCAGGGGACATTTCCCGTATGGCTACACCTTC. It encodes CASPRGHFPYGYTF.